This T cell receptor (beta chain) was recovered during a study of PD-L1 blockade in urothelial cancer. Study-wide results and caveats: Patients with below-median pretreatment blood clonality survived longer.

Time point of the sample: pretreatment peripheral blood. Concerning this clone: Its antigen is not known.

The CDR3 is made up of 14 amino acids. The trim removed 4 bases at V and 15 bases at J, leaving 13 bases unmatched. Germline-derived CDR1 and CDR2 are SGHTS and YDEGEE. Synthetic templates analogous to TCR were spiked into all PCRs individually. Data came from immunoSEQ multiplex PCR; TCRdb stores just in-frame clones and leaves some out. The sample includes 70,000 or so clones, almost 90% seen only once; the top ten take 4.5%. Sequenced material: PBMCs, taken around atezolizumab (anti-PD-L1) treatment. The sequence derives from a man in his sixties or seventies with urothelial cancer. The rearrangement uses TRBV5-8 and TRBJ2-4; 10 bases map to TRBD2. As DNA, the CDR3 is TGTGCCAGCAGCCTTAGCGGGAGGCACACAAAGTGGTACTTC. Amino acids: CASSLSGRHTKWYF.